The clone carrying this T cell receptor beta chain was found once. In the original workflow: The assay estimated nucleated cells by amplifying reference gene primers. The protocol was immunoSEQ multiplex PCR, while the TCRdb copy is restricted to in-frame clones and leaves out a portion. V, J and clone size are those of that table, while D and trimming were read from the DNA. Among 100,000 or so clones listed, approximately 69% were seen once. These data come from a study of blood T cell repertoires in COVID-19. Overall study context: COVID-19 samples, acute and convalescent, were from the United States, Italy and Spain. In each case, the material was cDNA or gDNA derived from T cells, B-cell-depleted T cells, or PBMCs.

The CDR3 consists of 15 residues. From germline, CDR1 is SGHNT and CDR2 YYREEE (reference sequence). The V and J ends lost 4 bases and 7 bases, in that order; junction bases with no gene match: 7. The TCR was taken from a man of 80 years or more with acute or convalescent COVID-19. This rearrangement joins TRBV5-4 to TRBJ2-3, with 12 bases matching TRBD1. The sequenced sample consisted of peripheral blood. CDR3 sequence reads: CASSLPGQGANTQYF. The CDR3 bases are TGTGCCAGCAGCCTACCGGGACAGGGGGCGAATACGCAGTATTTT.